These 17 T cell receptor beta chains originate from one sample sequenced in a study of T cell responses to AZD1222 COVID-19 vaccine. The method was immunoSEQ multiplex PCR; TCRdb's version includes in-frame clones alone and lacks a portion of them. The sample contains approximately 190,000 clones, about 89% of which appear only once. The sample consisted of peripheral blood, taken on day 0 of MenACWY control vaccination. The receptors originated from an adult in good health.

This clone is a singleton in its sample. The rearrangement joins TRBV29-1 to TRBJ1-1, with a tentative D call TRBD1 (5 bases). The CDR3 sequence is 16 residues long. V lost 3 bases to trimming and J lost 1 base, with 18 bases between them. Germline-derived CDR1 and CDR2 are SQVTM and ANQGSEA. The CDR3 region is CSVDRSVGGGNTEAFF. In DNA form, the CDR3 reads TGCAGCGTTGATCGGTCGGTCGGGGGAGGGAACACTGAAGCTTTCTTT.

This chain links TRBV19 with TRBJ1-2; D is unclear. The CDR3 length is 13 residues. The germline V gene encodes CDR1 LNHDA and CDR2 SQIVND (reference sequence). V gave up 0 bases and J gave up 6 bases, with 8 bases separating them. The chain's CDR3 is CASSIEQQDGYTF. CDR3 in DNA: TGTGCCAGTAGTATAGAACAGCAGGATGGCTACACCTTC.

The rearrangement links TRBV30 to TRBJ2-3; D remains ambiguous. Germline values: CDR1 GTSNPN, CDR2 SVGIG (reference sequence). The V gene lost 5 bases and the J gene lost 7 bases, with 13 bases spanning the gap. This CDR3 spans 12 amino acids. The CDR3 DNA reads TGTGCCTGGGCCCCGGACGATAATACGCAGTATTTT. Residues: CAWAPDDNTQYF. The entire variable domain, with the rest obtained from reference TRBV30 and TRBJ2-3, is as follows: SQTIHQWPATLVQPVGSPLSLECTVEGTSNPNLYWYRQAAGRGLQLLFYSVGIGQISSEVPQNLSASRPQDRQFILSSKKLLLSDSGFYLCAWAPDDNTQYFGPGTRLTVL.

V usage is TRBV6-5 and J usage is TRBJ1-5; D is uncertain. V was clipped by 3 bases and J by 5 bases, with 8 bases between them. Per germline, CDR1 MNHEY and CDR2 SVGAGI. The CDR3 covers 13 residues. CDR3 in amino acids: CASSYGSDQPQHF. DNA for the CDR3: TGTGCCAGCAGTTATGGGTCAGATCAGCCCCAGCATTTT.

The V and J genes are TRBV7-2 and TRBJ1-1; D remains ambiguous. From germline, CDR1 is SGHTA and CDR2 FQGNSA. The V end was cut by 5 bases, the J end by 6 bases, with 13 bases between. The CDR3 sequence is 13 residues long. In nucleotides, the CDR3 is TGTGCCAGCAGCCAACGGGGAGGCCCTGAAGCTTTCTTT. Translating gives CASSQRGGPEAFF. The whole variable domain, remainder taken from reference TRBV7-2 and TRBJ1-1, is GAGVSQSPSNKVTEKGKDVELRCDPISGHTALYWYRQSLGQGLEFLIYFQGNSAPDKSGLPSDRFSAERTGGSVSTLTIQRTQQEDSAVYLCASSQRGGPEAFFGQGTRLTVV.

This chain joins TRBV6-7 and TRBJ1-5; TRBD1 agrees at 7 bases. TRBV6-7 is an ORF; its function is uncertain. Unmatched junction bases numbered 13, after V lost 11 bases and J lost 0 bases. The CDR3 is 16 amino acids. The CDR3 loop is CARTGVPGSSNQPQHF. The CDR3, as DNA: TGTGCCCGCACAGGGGTGCCGGGTTCTAGCAATCAGCCCCAGCATTTT.

The sample holds a few counts of this clone. V usage is TRBV7-2 and J usage is TRBJ2-2; 13 bases are shared with TRBD2. The ends lost 5 bases at V and 5 bases at J; junction bases unmatched: 5. CDR3 length: 16 residues. Germline V gene sequence: CDR1 SGHTA, CDR2 FQGNSA. Here the CDR3 reads CASSVGLAGATGELFF. Here the CDR3 DNA reads TGTGCCAGCAGCGTTGGACTAGCGGGGGCGACCGGGGAGCTGTTTTTT.

The genes are TRBV28 and TRBJ1-1, with 7 bases fitting TRBD1. Germline V gene lookup returns CDR1 MDHEN and CDR2 SYDVKM. The CDR3 is 15 amino acids. V lost 6 bases to trimming and J lost 3 bases; unmatched junction nucleotides: 10. CDR3 sequence (DNA): TGTGCCAGCAGCTATATAGGGGGCCGAGACACTGAAGCTTTCTTT. Amino acid sequence: CASSYIGGRDTEAFF.

The CDR3 loop reads CAWSSGSASNQPQHF. CDR3 bases: TGTGCCTGGAGTAGTGGCTCGGCTAGCAATCAGCCCCAGCATTTT. The J gene is TRBJ1-5, the V gene TRBV30; D is unresolved. The ends were cut back, 2 bases at V and 0 bases at J, with 11 bases in the middle. The CDR3 runs to 15 residues. CDR1 is GTSNPN and CDR2 is SVGIG in the germline V gene (reference sequence).

The chain employs TRBV6-5 and TRBJ2-5; TRBD2 aligns across 8 bases. After removal of 0 bases from V and 4 bases from J, the junction contained 4 bases not matched to a gene. The CDR3 sequence is 15 residues long. Germline CDR1 MNHEY, CDR2 SVGAGI. Here the CDR3 reads CASSYSRAGAETQYF. In DNA form, the CDR3 reads TGTGCCAGCAGTTACTCTCGAGCGGGGGCAGAGACCCAGTACTTC.

V is TRBV6-5 and J is TRBJ1-1, with unresolved D. CDR3 length equals 14 residues. From germline, CDR1 is MNHEY and CDR2 SVGAGI. V was clipped by 7 bases and J by 5 bases, with 17 bases between them. The CDR3 DNA is TGTGCCAGCACAACTTGGGCCCGTGGAACTGAAGCTTTCTTT. This sequence encodes CASTTWARGTEAFF.

The V and J genes are TRBV4-3 and TRBJ1-1; D uncertain. Germline V CDR1 and CDR2: LGHNA, YSLEER. V was shortened by 0 bases and J by 1 base, with 6 bases between the two germline ends. The CDR3 covers 14 residues. The CDR3 nucleotides read TGCGCCAGCAGCCAAGATGAACGGAACACTGAAGCTTTCTTT. Its translation is CASSQDERNTEAFF.

This clone appeared a few times. The rearrangement joins TRBV14 to TRBJ1-1; a weak D match, TRBD1 (6 bases). The V gene's germline CDR1 is SGHDN and CDR2 FVKESK. CDR3 length: 18 residues. The germline V and J ends were trimmed by 0 bases and 4 bases, with 21 bases remaining between them. The CDR3 loop is CASSQEVLGLGGLTEAFF. CDR3 nucleotide sequence: TGTGCCAGCAGCCAAGAAGTTTTGGGCCTGGGGGGCCTCACTGAAGCTTTCTTT.

This clone was detected only a few times. The gene calls are TRBV12-3 or TRBV12-4 and TRBJ1-5; D not certain. The V and J ends lost 4 bases and 7 bases respectively, with 5 bases between them. The CDR3 is made up of 11 amino acids. The CDR3 sequence: CASSSGQPQHF. DNA for the CDR3: TGTGCCAGCAGTTCTGGGCAGCCCCAGCATTTT.

This sequence joins TRBV7-8 and TRBJ2-7; TRBD2 matches at 9 bases. This CDR3 spans 13 amino acids. CDR1 and CDR2 (germline): SGHVS, FQNEAQ. V shed 8 bases and J 5 bases; nucleotides not matched to a gene: 7. The CDR3 nucleotides are TGTGCCAGCTCGGGTAGCGGGAGACACGAGCAGTACTTC. Translation: CASSGSGRHEQYF. Together with reference TRBV7-8 and TRBJ2-7, the CDR3 gives the full variable domain: GAGVSQSPRYKVAKRGQDVALRCDPISGHVSLFWYQQALGQGPEFLTYFQNEAQLDKSGLPSDRFFAERPEGSVSTLKIQRTQQEDSAVYLCASSGSGRHEQYFGPGTRLTVT.

The chain is built from TRBV9 and TRBJ2-3; D is ambiguous. Trimming pared 2 bases from V and 7 bases from J, leaving 14 bases between. Germline CDR1 and CDR2: SGDLS and YYNGEE. The CDR3 sequence is 14 residues long. CDR3 DNA: TGTGCCAGCAGCGTGTTATCCGAGGTGAATACGCAGTATTTT. Translation: CASSVLSEVNTQYF. Supplemented by reference TRBV9 and TRBJ2-3, the full variable domain reads DSGVTQTPKHLITATGQRVTLRCSPRSGDLSVYWYQQSLDQGLQFLIQYYNGEERAKGNILERFSAQQFPDLHSELNLSSLELGDSALYFCASSVLSEVNTQYFGPGTRLTVL.

The gene calls are TRBV3-1 (or the pseudogene TRBV3-2) and TRBJ1-6, with D maybe TRBD1 (5 bases). Germline V gene sequence: CDR1 LGHDT, CDR2 YNNKEL (reference sequence). V was clipped by 0 bases and J by 6 bases, with 9 bases between them. The CDR3 consists of 15 residues. For the CDR3, the DNA is TGTGCCAGCAGCCAAGAGGAGGGACTTAATTCACCCCTCCACTTT. Its protein product is CASSQEEGLNSPLHF.